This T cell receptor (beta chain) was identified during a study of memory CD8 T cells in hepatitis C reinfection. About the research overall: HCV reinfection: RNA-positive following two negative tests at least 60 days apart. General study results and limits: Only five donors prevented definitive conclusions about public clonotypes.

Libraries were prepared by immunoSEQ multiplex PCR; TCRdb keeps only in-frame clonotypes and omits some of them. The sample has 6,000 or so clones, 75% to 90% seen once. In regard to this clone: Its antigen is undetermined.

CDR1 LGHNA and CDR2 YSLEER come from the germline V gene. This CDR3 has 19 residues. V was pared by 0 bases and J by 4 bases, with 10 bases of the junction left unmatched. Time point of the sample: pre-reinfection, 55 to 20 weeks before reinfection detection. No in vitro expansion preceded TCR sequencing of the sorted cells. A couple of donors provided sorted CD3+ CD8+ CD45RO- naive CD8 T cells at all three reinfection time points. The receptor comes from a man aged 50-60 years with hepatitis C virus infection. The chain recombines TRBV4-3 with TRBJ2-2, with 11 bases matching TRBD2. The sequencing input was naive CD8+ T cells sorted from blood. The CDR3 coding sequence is TGCGCCAGCAGCCAAGATGTCGTGCTAGCGGGAGGTGGCACCGGGGAGCTGTTTTTT. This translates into CASSQDVVLAGGGTGELFF.